The 19 T cell receptor beta chains reported below all come from one sample, sequenced in a study of blood T cell repertoires in COVID-19. Data came from immunoSEQ multiplex PCR; TCRdb stores just in-frame clones and leaves some out. This sample has 200,000 to 300,000 clones, with around 88% found just once. The sequenced sample was peripheral blood. All receptors derive from a woman younger than 45 who had recovered from COVID-19.

The chain joins TRBV6-6 to TRBJ2-3; TRBD1 is a possible D gene (6 bases). This CDR3 region has 12 residues. The germline V gene encodes CDR1 MNHNY and CDR2 SVGAGI (reference sequence). The ends were cut back, 8 bases at V and 4 bases at J, with 10 bases in the middle. CDR3 nucleotide sequence: TGTGCCAGCGGGGCAGGGGCAGATACGCAGTATTTT. Translating gives CASGAGADTQYF.

The rearrangement joins TRBV12-3 or TRBV12-4 to TRBJ2-1; TRBD2 matches at 8 bases. This CDR3 comprises 13 residues. J lost 8 bases, V lost 5 bases, and 5 bases had no gene match. In DNA form, the CDR3 reads TGTGCCAGCAGTCTCGGGGGGGCCTATGAGCAGTTCTTC. Amino acid sequence: CASSLGGAYEQFF.

The chain couples TRBV7-9 to TRBJ2-3; D is possibly TRBD2 (5 bases). The CDR3 spans 9 residues. Per the germline V gene, CDR1 is SEHNR and CDR2 is FQNEAQ (reference sequence). The CDR3 loop is CATREGQYF. CDR3 DNA sequence: TGTGCTACCCGGGAAGGGCAGTATTTT.

The chain links TRBV5-4 to TRBJ2-3; 9 bases align to TRBD1. Trimming at V came to 4 bases and at J to 1 base, leaving 7 bases not matched to a gene. This CDR3 spans 16 amino acids. Germline V gives CDR1 SGHNT, CDR2 YYREEE (reference sequence). CDR3 DNA sequence: TGTGCCAGCAGCCCAGGGACAGGGTCTGGCACAGATACGCAGTATTTT. It encodes CASSPGTGSGTDTQYF.

The V call is TRBV21-1, the J call TRBJ2-6; the listed D gene, TRBD1, was not tested against the DNA. TRBV21-1 has pseudogene status. The CDR3 totals 18 residues. The CDR3 sequence: CASSKDKQVRSGANVLTF. The CDR3 DNA reads TGTGCCAGCAGCAAAGACAAACAGGTGCGGTCTGGGGCCAACGTCCTGACTTTC.

This clone occurred once. The chain uses TRBV5-1 and TRBJ2-1; 7 nucleotides match TRBD2. Germline lookup yields CDR1 SGHRS and CDR2 YFSETQ. J lost 5 bases, V lost 4 bases, and 6 bases had no gene match. CDR3 length: 14 residues. The chain's CDR3 is CASSPPGGHNEQFF. The DNA for the CDR3 is TGCGCCAGCAGCCCCCCGGGAGGCCACAATGAGCAGTTCTTC. Full variable domain (rest looked up from reference TRBV5-1 and TRBJ2-1): KAGVTQTPRYLIKTRGQQVTLSCSPISGHRSVSWYQQTPGQGLQFLFEYFSETQRNKGNFPGRFSGRQFSNSRSEMNVSTLELGDSALYLCASSPPGGHNEQFFGPGTRLTVL.

This clone was observed once. The V gene is TRBV6-6, the J gene TRBJ1-2; 7 bases agree with TRBD1. Germline V CDR1 and CDR2: MNHNY, SVGAGI (reference sequence). This CDR3 region has 13 residues. Trimming cost V 6 bases and J 7 bases; bases outside gene matches: 8. The CDR3 DNA reads as TGTGCCAGCAGCCGTGGACAGGTTCGTGGCTACACCTTC. It specifies CASSRGQVRGYTF.

The V and J genes are TRBV5-6 and TRBJ2-1, with 7 bases aligning to TRBD1. The CDR3 consists of 16 residues. Trimming removed 3 bases from V and 6 bases from J; junction bases left unmatched: 12. Germline CDR1 is SGHDT and CDR2 is YYEEEE. The CDR3 nucleotides are TGTGCCAGCAGCTCCCTTCGACAGGGCTCTGCCAATGAGCAGTTCTTC. It yields the protein CASSSLRQGSANEQFF. Based on the CDR3 plus reference TRBV5-6 and TRBJ2-1, the full variable domain is DAGVTQSPTHLIKTRGQQVTLRCSPKSGHDTVSWYQQALGQGPQFIFQYYEEEERQRGNFPDRFSGHQFPNYSSELNVNALLLGDSALYLCASSSLRQGSANEQFFGPGTRLTVL.

The chain couples TRBV3-1 (or the pseudogene TRBV3-2) to TRBJ1-1; TRBD1 might be the D (6 bases). The CDR3 has 14 amino acids. The V end lost 3 bases, the J end lost 4 bases, and 12 bases lay between the germline ends. Per germline, CDR1 LGHDT and CDR2 YNNKEL (reference sequence). The CDR3 sequence is CASSHRGAVTEAFF. CDR3 nucleotide sequence: TGTGCCAGCAGCCATCGGGGGGCAGTCACTGAAGCTTTCTTT.

This chain uses TRBV5-6 with TRBJ1-1, with TRBD1 matching over 9 bases. The CDR3 totals 17 residues. Losses at the gene ends were 0 bases for V and 0 bases for J; bases not matched to a gene: 6. Per germline, CDR1 SGHDT and CDR2 YYEEEE. Here the CDR3 reads CASSLGTGDYLNTEAFF. In DNA, the CDR3 is TGTGCCAGCAGCTTGGGGACAGGGGACTATTTGAACACTGAAGCTTTCTTT.

This clone was detected once. This sequence joins TRBV16 and TRBJ1-1; D not certain. Germline CDR1 and CDR2: KGHSY and FQNENV. This CDR3 spans 14 amino acids. Trimming pared 0 bases from V and 4 bases from J, leaving 9 bases between. The CDR3 nucleotides read TGTGCCAGCAGCCAATCGGGAGTGGGCACTGAAGCTTTCTTT. Its protein product is CASSQSGVGTEAFF.

The CDR3 bases are TGTGCCAGCAGCACCCACAGGGGGAACACTGAAGCTTTCTTT. Translating it yields CASSTHRGNTEAFF. The rearrangement uses TRBV7-9 and TRBJ1-1, with TRBD1 matching over 7 bases. CDR1 and CDR2 (germline): SEHNR, FQNEAQ (reference sequence). V trimming: 5 bases; J trimming: 1 base; junction bases outside the gene matches: 4. CDR3 length: 14 amino acids. Full variable domain (rest looked up from reference TRBV7-9 and TRBJ1-1): DTGVSQNPRHKITKRGQNVTFRCDPISEHNRLYWYRQTLGQGPEFLTYFQNEAQLEKSRLLSDRFSAERPKGSFSTLEIQRTEQGDSAMYLCASSTHRGNTEAFFGQGTRLTVV.

As regards this clone: The junction departs from the called germline gene at one end, perhaps through a read error. The V call is TRBV2, the J call TRBJ2-7, with 10 positions matching TRBD1. CDR3 size: 11 residues. Germline lookup yields CDR1 SNHLY and CDR2 FYNNEI. The CDR3 DNA sequence: TGTGCCAGCAGCGTCGACAGGGGGCGAGACTTC. Translation: CASSVDRGRDF.

This sequence joins TRBV27 and TRBJ1-1; D unclear. The V end lost 3 bases, the J end lost 3 bases, and 11 bases lay between the germline ends. CDR1 is MNHEY and CDR2 is SMNVEV in the germline V gene (reference sequence). CDR3 length equals 14 residues. CDR3 nucleotide sequence: TGTGCCAGCAGTTTGCGAGTAAGAGACACTGAAGCTTTCTTT. It translates to CASSLRVRDTEAFF.

The genes are TRBV9 and TRBJ2-7; D unresolved. Looked up from germline, CDR1 is SGDLS and CDR2 is YYNGEE. The CDR3 covers 13 residues. Trimming removed 6 bases at V and 4 bases at J, with 14 bases between. In DNA, the CDR3 is TGTGCCAGCAACGAACCAAACAAGTACGAGCAGTACTTC. Protein sequence: CASNEPNKYEQYF.

The chain carries TRBV19 and TRBJ2-1; 9 positions agree with TRBD2. The CDR3 is 15 residues long. Unmatched junction bases numbered 1, after V lost 4 bases and J lost 0 bases. Germline CDR1 and CDR2: LNHDA and SQIVND (reference sequence). The CDR3 region is CASSRRGGSYNEQFF. The CDR3 coding sequence is TGTGCCAGTAGTAGGCGGGGGGGCTCCTACAATGAGCAGTTCTTC. The full variable domain, with the rest looked up from reference TRBV19 and TRBJ2-1, is DGGITQSPKYLFRKEGQNVTLSCEQNLNHDAMYWYRQDPGQGLRLIYYSQIVNDFQKGDIAEGYSVSREKKESFPLTVTSAQKNPTAFYLCASSRRGGSYNEQFFGPGTRLTVL.

The CDR3 bases are TGCAGCGTTGCGGCCAGGGGGTTTGAAAAACTGTTTTTT. Encoded protein: CSVAARGFEKLFF. The rearrangement uses TRBV29-1 and TRBJ1-4; TRBD1 aligns across 7 bases. Germline V gene data show CDR1 as SQVTM and CDR2 as ANQGSEA. This CDR3 comprises 13 residues. The trim removed 4 bases at V and 7 bases at J, leaving 6 bases unmatched.

This rearrangement joins TRBV5-1 to TRBJ2-1; 7 nucleotides line up with TRBD2. The germline CDR1 and CDR2 sequences are SGHRS and YFSETQ. The CDR3 has 14 amino acids. Trimming at V came to 3 bases and at J to 4 bases, leaving 4 bases not matched to a gene. CDR3 nucleotide sequence: TGCGCCAGCAGCTCGGGACTACAATACAATGAGCAGTTCTTC. It yields the protein CASSSGLQYNEQFF.

As regards this clone: The same CDR3 arises from other DNA sequences in this sample as well. The rearrangement links TRBV19 to TRBJ2-7; 8 nucleotides agree with TRBD1. The CDR3 totals 15 residues. Per the germline V gene, CDR1 is LNHDA and CDR2 is SQIVND (reference sequence). V lost 1 base to trimming and J lost 2 bases; unmatched junction nucleotides: 4. The CDR3 coding sequence is TGTGCCAGTAGTATAGTAGGACAGGGCCCCTACGAGCAGTACTTC. Translated, it gives CASSIVGQGPYEQYF.